The rows below give T cell receptor beta chains drawn from one sample of a study of OX40 agonist ivuxolimab in advanced cancers. Only in-frame clones appear in the TCRdb table, and some are missing; sequencing was by immunoSEQ multiplex PCR. The sample contains tens of thousands of clones, around 87% of which appear only once. The source was CD4+ or CD8+ T cells sorted from blood, collected in a trial of the OX40 agonist ivuxolimab. These TCRs come from an adult with an advanced solid tumor such as melanoma, head and neck, liver or kidney cancer. The CDR3 runs from the conserved cysteine through the conserved F or W. Fields, in order: J gene, D gene, CDR3 length, V gene, clone size, CDR3 protein, CDR3 DNA. The D gene is left open where the match is weak. Clone sizes are given selectively: once, few, many, or a class where the clone is expanded.

>TRBJ1-2|.|15|TRBV19|.
CASSIQEFANYGYTF
TGTGCCAGTAGTATACAGGAATTCGCTAACTATGGCTACACCTTC
>TRBJ1-5|.|15|TRBV19|.
CASSIIGQSNQPQHF
TGTGCCAGTAGTATTATCGGACAAAGCAATCAGCCCCAGCATTTT
>TRBJ2-4|.|14|TRBV7-9|.
CASSLGNTENIQYF
TGTGCCAGCAGCTTAGGGAACACGGAAAACATTCAGTACTTC
>TRBJ1-5|.|18|TRBV4-1|.
CASSQDPGFRARNQPQHF
TGCGCCAGCAGCCAAGATCCAGGGTTCAGGGCTCGCAATCAGCCCCAGCATTTT
>TRBJ1-2|.|12|TRBV10-3|once
CAISESVVAYTF
TGTGCCATCAGTGAGTCGGTGGTGGCCTACACCTTC
>TRBJ1-1|.|14|TRBV6-1|.
CASRRQAGGTEAFF
TGTGCCAGCCGTAGACAGGCCGGTGGGACTGAAGCTTTCTTT
>TRBJ2-5|TRBD2|19|TRBV4-2|.
CASSQESSSGVVRQETQYF
TGTGCCAGCAGCCAAGAGTCATCTAGCGGGGTAGTACGGCAAGAGACCCAGTACTTC
>TRBJ2-3|.|13|TRBV11-1|.
CASSLDRTDTQYF
TGTGCCAGCAGCCTAGACAGAACAGATACGCAGTATTTT
>TRBJ1-2|TRBD1|13|TRBV5-5|once
CASQGQGGEGYTF
TGTGCCAGCCAAGGACAGGGAGGCGAAGGCTACACCTTC
>TRBJ1-1|.|14|TRBV9|few
CASSASGANTEAFF
TGTGCCAGCAGCGCCTCCGGAGCCAACACTGAAGCTTTCTTT
>TRBJ2-2|.|16|TRBV28|.
CASSSPSATNTGELFF
TGTGCCAGCAGTTCCCCCTCAGCGACGAACACCGGGGAGCTGTTTTTT
>TRBJ2-4|.|14|TRBV29-1|.
CSVWTLRAKNIQYF
TGCAGCGTCTGGACTCTCCGAGCCAAAAACATTCAGTACTTC
>TRBJ1-2|TRBD1|13|TRBV5-1|.
CASSRQGGYGYTF
TGCGCCAGCAGCCGACAGGGGGGCTATGGCTACACCTTC
>TRBJ1-5|.|15|TRBV11-1|.
CASSSDRGGLQPQHF
TGTGCCAGCAGCTCCGACCGTGGGGGCCTGCAGCCCCAGCATTTT
>TRBJ2-7|TRBD1|13|TRBV30|.
CAWGRGQGVEQYF
TGTGCCTGGGGGCGGGGACAGGGGGTCGAGCAGTACTTC
>TRBJ2-7|.|12|TRBV6-6|.
CASSDVSYEQYF
TGTGCCAGTTCGGACGTCTCCTACGAGCAGTACTTC
>TRBJ2-2|.|14|TRBV5-1|.
CASSLQRDTGELFF
TGCGCCAGCAGCTTGCAGCGGGACACCGGGGAGCTGTTTTTT
>TRBJ1-2|.|15|TRBV27|medium-sized
CASRPAGALHYGYTF
TGTGCCAGCAGGCCTGCAGGGGCACTTCACTATGGCTACACCTTC
>TRBJ1-5|.|14|TRBV19|once
CASSFSGRNQPQHF
TGTGCCAGTAGTTTTTCAGGGCGCAATCAGCCCCAGCATTTT
>TRBJ2-2|TRBD1|18|TRBV10-3|.
CAITAGTGTIGNTGELFF
TGTGCCATCACCGCCGGGACAGGGACGATCGGAAACACCGGGGAGCTGTTTTTT
>TRBJ2-1|.|15|TRBV27|.
CASRGGVGAYNEQFF
TGTGCCAGCAGAGGGGGGGTAGGGGCTTACAATGAGCAGTTCTTC
>TRBJ2-5|TRBD1|14|TRBV5-6|once
CASSLQGARETQYF
TGTGCCAGCAGCTTACAGGGGGCGCGGGAGACCCAGTACTTC
>TRBJ1-2|.|19|TRBV12-5|once
CASGWVPSMPGHTNYGYTF
TGTGCTAGTGGTTGGGTACCATCCATGCCGGGACACACTAACTATGGCTACACCTTC
>TRBJ2-7|.|11|TRBV6-5|.
CASKTHYEQYF
TGTGCCAGCAAGACTCACTACGAGCAGTACTTC
>TRBJ2-1|.|15|TRBV4-2|.
CASSTPRLSYNEQFF
TGTGCCAGCAGCACCCCCCGGCTAAGTTACAATGAGCAGTTCTTC
>TRBJ1-4|.|14|TRBV6-5|.
CASSPVGRWEKLFF
TGTGCCAGCAGTCCAGTCGGCCGCTGGGAAAAACTGTTTTTT
>TRBJ2-5|TRBD1|14|TRBV7-2|.
CASSPTGAQETQYF
TGTGCCAGCAGCCCGACAGGGGCCCAAGAGACCCAGTACTTC
>TRBJ2-2|TRBD2|16|TRBV7-2|.
CASSLGAGVGTGELFF
TGTGCCAGCAGCTTAGGGGCGGGAGTGGGCACCGGGGAGCTGTTTTTT
>TRBJ1-5|.|15|TRBV28|.
CASSLDPSSSQPQHF
TGTGCCAGCAGTTTAGACCCGAGTTCGAGTCAGCCCCAGCATTTT
>TRBJ1-2|TRBD1|17|TRBV19|.
CASTKTGGADWNYGYTF
TGTGCCAGTACCAAGACAGGGGGCGCAGATTGGAACTATGGCTACACCTTC
>TRBJ2-2|TRBD2|16|TRBV11-3|.
CASSLGLAGAAGELFF
TGTGCCAGCAGCTTAGGACTAGCGGGAGCGGCCGGGGAGCTGTTTTTT
>TRBJ1-4|.|15|TRBV27|.
CASSLSGRANEKLFF
TGTGCCAGCAGTTTATCTGGCAGGGCCAATGAAAAACTGTTTTTT
>TRBJ2-3|.|13|TRBV18|.
CASSRGSGDTQYF
TGTGCCAGCTCACGAGGGTCCGGGGATACGCAGTATTTT
>TRBJ2-1|.|13|TRBV29-1|.
CSVERDRRNEQFF
TGCAGCGTTGAAAGAGATAGGCGAAACGAGCAGTTCTTC
>TRBJ1-1|TRBD1|15|TRBV5-5|.
CASSPSGQEYGEAFF
TGTGCCAGCAGCCCCTCCGGACAGGAGTACGGTGAAGCTTTCTTT
>TRBJ2-4|TRBD1|16|TRBV5-1|few
CASSLVWDRGKNIQYF
TGCGCCAGCAGCTTGGTGTGGGACAGGGGCAAAAACATTCAGTACTTC
>TRBJ2-3|.|14|TRBV7-9|.
CASSLQGPTDTQYF
TGTGCCAGCAGCTTACAGGGTCCCACAGATACGCAGTATTTT
>TRBJ2-7|TRBD1|12|TRBV5-5|.
CASSFRGPEQYF
TGTGCCAGCAGCTTCAGGGGGCCCGAGCAGTACTTC
>TRBJ2-2|TRBD2|16|TRBV10-2|.
CASSDTSGSPPGELFF
TGCGCCAGCAGTGACACTAGCGGGAGCCCTCCCGGGGAGCTGTTTTTT
>TRBJ2-1|TRBD1|14|TRBV7-2|.
CASSPRTGLNEQFF
TGTGCCAGCAGCCCCCGGACAGGGCTCAATGAGCAGTTCTTC
>TRBJ1-5|.|15|TRBV10-3|.
CAISKQGTSNQPQHF
TGTGCCATCAGTAAACAGGGTACCAGCAATCAGCCCCAGCATTTT
>TRBJ1-1|.|14|TRBV30|.
CAWDGGASNTEAFF
TGTGCCTGGGACGGCGGTGCCTCGAACACTGAAGCTTTCTTT
>TRBJ2-3|.|14|TRBV2|.
CASSSGTYTDTQYF
TGTGCCAGCAGTTCCGGGACCTACACAGATACGCAGTATTTT
>TRBJ2-7|.|11|TRBV5-1|many
CASSSSYEQYF
TGCGCCAGCAGCTCCTCCTACGAGCAGTACTTC
>TRBJ1-2|.|13|TRBV21-1|.
CASVAHTGVGYTF
TGTGCCAGCGTTGCCCACACGGGTGTAGGCTACACCTTC
>TRBJ1-2|.|15|TRBV9|.
CASSREEGTSYGYTF
TGTGCCAGCAGCCGCGAAGAGGGGACGTCCTATGGCTACACCTTC
>TRBJ2-7|.|14|TRBV6-5|.
CASRPGTAGYEQYF
TGTGCCAGCAGACCGGGGACGGCAGGATACGAGCAGTACTTC
>TRBJ2-1|.|14|TRBV11-3|.
CASTPGLTYNEQFF
TGTGCCAGCACCCCGGGACTCACCTACAATGAGCAGTTCTTC
>TRBJ2-5|.|12|TRBV5-6|.
CASSGTEETQYF
TGTGCCAGCAGCGGGACGGAAGAGACCCAGTACTTC
>TRBJ1-1|.|12|TRBV27|.
CASSPDRSEAFF
TGTGCCAGCAGTCCCGACAGATCTGAAGCTTTCTTT
>TRBJ2-1|.|11|TRBV30|.
CAWSARNEQFF
TGTGCCTGGAGTGCCCGCAATGAGCAGTTCTTC
>TRBJ2-1|.|16|TRBV5-6|.
CASSLDMRASYNEQFF
TGTGCCAGCAGCTTGGATATGCGGGCTTCCTACAATGAGCAGTTCTTC
>TRBJ1-4|TRBD1|17|TRBV7-9|.
CASSIGTGPTTNEKLFF
TGTGCCAGCAGCATAGGGACAGGCCCAACAACTAATGAAAAACTGTTTTTT
>TRBJ2-1|.|16|TRBV28|.
CASSRTGSRSYNEQFF
TGTGCCAGCAGTAGAACAGGGAGTCGCTCCTACAATGAGCAGTTCTTC
>TRBJ2-6|TRBD1|17|TRBV7-8|.
CASNLRQGDAGANVLTF
TGTGCCAGCAACCTAAGACAGGGAGACGCTGGGGCCAACGTCCTGACTTTC